The text below deals with one T cell receptor (beta chain). This clonotype was seen a handful of times. What antigen it recognizes has not been identified. No qualities accompany the bases; no much larger clone lies one base away. This record comes from a study of T-cell memory formation after mild COVID-19 (dated by TCRdb to 2020 to 2023). About the study as a whole: TCR sequence clusters from the two donors were found to be largely donor specific. In two donors, T-cell clones that expanded and contracted after mild COVID-19 were followed by sequencing TCRalpha and TCRbeta repertoires longitudinally. Two young, previously healthy adult volunteers, one female and one male, were included in the cohort. Summary of the overall study and its limitations: Contracting CD4+ clones were found mainly in CM and EM memory subsets, while CD8+ clones were enriched in EMRA. From day 15 to 85, contracting clones showed balanced CD4/CD8 phenotypes, whereas a second wave of clones that expanded from day 15 to 37 leaned towards CD4+. Only two mild cases were covered by the study, and larger cohorts that include severe cases with pre-infection samples were considered necessary. Some responding clones were detected in pre-infection memory, which suggested that pre-existing cross-reactive memory T cells had joined the SARS-CoV-2 response. The second-wave clones that peaked on day 37 were not confirmed to be SARS-CoV-2 specific.

Relative to germline, V is 4 bases shorter and J is 2 bases shorter, with 8 bases between their ends. The CDR3, cysteine through phenylalanine, is 13 amino acids long. Only the CDR3 region is kept as DNA, spanning 39 bases read in frame from base 1. The germline V gene encodes CDR1 SEHNR and CDR2 FQNEAQ (reference sequence). Ficoll-Paque density gradient centrifugation was used to isolate PBMCs. The sequencer listed for this sample is Illumina NovaSeq 6000. TCRalpha and TCRbeta cDNA libraries were constructed by 5'RACE with constant-segment primers, with sample barcodes and unique molecular identifiers being introduced. Trizol reagent was used to extract RNA from every sample. The libraries were amplified in two PCR steps, and the second step added a second sample barcode and Illumina TruSeq adapters. Sequencing of the libraries was done on an Illumina NovaSeq, producing 2 x 150 bp paired-end reads. Concerning the study's data processing: With migec v1.2.7, reads were demultiplexed and then collapsed into UMI-guided consensus sequences. Using mixcr v2.1.11, the UMI consensuses were aligned to TRA and TRB V and J templates and assembled into clonotypes. A clonotype was counted as expanded or contracted only if both edgeR and NoisET called the change significant, with noise models trained on biological replicates. edgeR calls used a false discovery rate-adjusted p below 0.01 and a log2 fold-change threshold of 1. PCA with hierarchical clustering of max-normalized trajectories of the 1000 most abundant clonotypes was used as exploratory dynamics analysis. Separately sequenced CD4+ and CD8+ repertoires were used to assign the CD4 or CD8 phenotype of responding clones. Using fastp trimming at Q25 and MiXCR clonotype assembly, TCRdb reanalyzed the public sequencing data and kept in-frame beta chains. Rows are unified per CDR3 protein, each entry keeping the most common DNA and genes. V and J calls and clone size were set by TCRdb, not the authors. The sample table holds around 340,000 distinct CDR3 sequences, of which around 14% were seen once. The ten largest account for roughly 22% of the sample.

The receptor chain draws on TRBV7-9 and TRBJ2-5; the D gene is perhaps TRBD1 or TRBD2, as each covers 5 bases. This sequence originates from a man aged 18 to 35 who had mild COVID-19 (a few samples of this study predate the infection). The sample titles of this study are shuffled in the database, so cell type and time point are left out; the donor was told from shared clones. The sample was PBMCs or a T cell subset sorted from them (not recorded which). This receptor carries the CDR3 CASSWGPQETQYF. The DNA sequence is TGTGCCAGCAGCTGGGGACCGCAAGAGACCCAGTACTTC. Where the CDR3 stops, the reference TRBV7-9 and TRBJ2-5 genes take over; the full variable domain is DTGVSQNPRHKITKRGQNVTFRCDPISEHNRLYWYRQTLGQGPEFLTYFQNEAQLEKSRLLSDRFSAERPKGSFSTLEIQRTEQGDSAMYLCASSWGPQETQYFGPGTRLLVL.